The 20 T cell receptor beta chains below all came from one sample that was sequenced in a study of cytomegalovirus exposure and HLA in healthy donors. Primers included in the PCR were 60 Vbeta and 13 Jbeta primers. The data were produced by immunoSEQ multiplex PCR, yet TCRdb's version contains in-frame clones alone and is incomplete. The sample lists around 130,000 clones; over 80% were seen once. Material: PBMCs. These receptors were obtained from a young man in good health and CMV-seronegative.

This chain uses TRBV5-1 with TRBJ1-5; 7 positions agree with TRBD1. Germline CDR1 reads SGHRS; CDR2 reads YFSETQ. The CDR3 runs to 14 residues. J was trimmed by 5 bases and V by 2 bases; bases with no gene match: 4. Here the CDR3 reads CASSFNTGDQPQHF. The CDR3 DNA is TGCGCCAGCAGCTTCAATACAGGGGATCAGCCCCAGCATTTT.

The chain employs TRBV19 and TRBJ1-1, with 7 bases fitting TRBD1. After removal of 10 bases from V and 4 bases from J, the junction contained 15 bases not matched to a gene. The CDR3 is 15 amino acids. CDR1 and CDR2 (germline): LNHDA, SQIVND (reference sequence). CDR3 in amino acids: CATDGVLGDSTEAFF. The CDR3 nucleotides read TGTGCCACTGACGGGGTTCTTGGGGACAGCACTGAAGCTTTCTTT.

The chain uses TRBV9 and TRBJ1-6; 7 bases are shared with TRBD1. The V gene end was trimmed by 5 bases and the J gene end by 9 bases; junction bases not matched to a gene: 8. This CDR3 comprises 14 residues. Germline assignment: CDR1 SGDLS and CDR2 YYNGEE. The CDR3: CASSPDRALSPLHF. CDR3 sequence (DNA): TGTGCCAGCAGTCCCGACAGGGCACTTTCACCCCTCCACTTT. Full variable domain (outside the CDR3, taken from reference TRBV9 and TRBJ1-6): DSGVTQTPKHLITATGQRVTLRCSPRSGDLSVYWYQQSLDQGLQFLIQYYNGEERAKGNILERFSAQQFPDLHSELNLSSLELGDSALYFCASSPDRALSPLHFGNGTRLTVT.

In regard to this clone: The junction and the germline gene differ at one end; a read error may be behind it. V gene TRBV7-9 combines with J gene TRBJ2-4; possibly TRBD1 for D (5 bases). The CDR3 consists of 18 residues. Germline V gene data show CDR1 as SEHNR and CDR2 as FQNEAQ (reference sequence). The CDR3 protein is CASSAQGTHDLAKNSQYF. CDR3 sequence (DNA): TGTGCCAGCAGCGCGCAGGGTACTCATGACTTAGCCAAAAACAGTCAGTACTTC.

This chain joins TRBV27 and TRBJ2-5; TRBD2 matches 8 bases. The J call is in doubt because the DNA end fits TRBJ2-7 better. Germline lookup yields CDR1 MNHEY and CDR2 SMNVEV (reference sequence). The CDR3 has 19 amino acids. CDR3 bases: TGTGCCAGCAGTTTAGGGGTCCCGGGGTCGCGGGGGGTCTACTACGAGCAGTACTTC. It encodes CASSLGVPGSRGVYYEQYF.

V usage is TRBV28 and J usage is TRBJ1-4; a possible D gene is TRBD1 (5 bases). CDR1 and CDR2 (germline): MDHEN, SYDVKM. Trimming took 2 bases from V and 3 from J, leaving 10 bases between them. CDR3 length equals 15 residues. This CDR3 reads CASSLQGRANEKLFF. CDR3 in DNA: TGTGCCAGCAGTTTACAGGGTAGGGCTAATGAAAAACTGTTTTTT.

Only one count was recorded for this clone. The gene calls are TRBV5-1 and TRBJ1-4; 9 bases map to TRBD1. The CDR3 spans 15 residues. The trim removed 4 bases at V and 5 bases at J, leaving 6 bases unmatched. Germline V gene sequence: CDR1 SGHRS, CDR2 YFSETQ. The CDR3: CASSRGQGYNEKLFF. CDR3 DNA sequence: TGCGCCAGCAGCAGGGGACAGGGATACAATGAAAAACTGTTTTTT.

V is TRBV6-1 and J is TRBJ1-5, with D possibly TRBD1 on 5 matching bases. V shed 6 bases and J shed 5 bases, with 14 bases lying between them. Germline V lookup: CDR1 MNHNS, CDR2 SASEGT. The CDR3 has 14 amino acids. CDR3 loop: CASRGRGGHQPQHF. CDR3 nucleotide sequence: TGTGCCAGCAGGGGGAGGGGAGGACATCAGCCCCAGCATTTT.

The rearrangement links TRBV27 to TRBJ2-7; 10 nucleotides agree with TRBD1. The CDR3 is 18 amino acids. Germline lookup yields CDR1 MNHEY and CDR2 SMNVEV (reference sequence). Trimming removed 5 bases from V and 5 bases from J; junction bases left unmatched: 18. CDR3 loop: CASSPATQGDRGLHEQYF. The CDR3 DNA is TGTGCCAGCAGTCCTGCTACCCAAGGGGACAGGGGTCTCCACGAGCAGTACTTC.

The rearrangement links TRBV28 to TRBJ1-2, with D tentatively TRBD1 (6 bases). The CDR3 contains 14 residues. Trimming stripped 4 bases from V and 2 bases from J, with 11 bases between. From germline, CDR1 is MDHEN and CDR2 SYDVKM. The CDR3 loop is CASSSWTENYGYTF. The CDR3 DNA sequence: TGTGCCAGCAGTTCTTGGACAGAAAACTATGGCTACACCTTC.

The CDR3 region has the DNA TGCGCCAGCAGCGCGGGACGGGGCTATGGCTACACCTTC. It translates to CASSAGRGYGYTF. This sequence joins TRBV5-1 and TRBJ1-2; D is possibly TRBD1 (5 bases). V was shortened by 4 bases and J by 4 bases, with 11 bases between the two germline ends. CDR3 length: 13 residues. Germline CDR1 and CDR2: SGHRS and YFSETQ.

The genes are TRBV25-1 and TRBJ2-3, with D possibly TRBD2 on 5 matching bases. This CDR3 is 15 amino acids long. V gave up 4 bases and J gave up 3 bases, with 14 bases separating them. The germline V gene encodes CDR1 MGHDK and CDR2 SYGVNS. The CDR3 spells CASSVGLAGTDTQYF. In DNA, the CDR3 is TGTGCCAGCAGTGTAGGGCTAGCTGGGACAGATACGCAGTATTTT. Full variable domain (outside the CDR3, taken from reference TRBV25-1 and TRBJ2-3): EADIYQTPRYLVIGTGKKITLECSQTMGHDKMYWYQQDPGMELHLIHYSYGVNSTEKGDLSSESTVSRIRTEHFPLTLESARPSHTSQYLCASSVGLAGTDTQYFGPGTRLTVL.

The rearrangement joins TRBV2 to TRBJ2-2, with 7 bases identical to TRBD1. Germline-derived CDR1 and CDR2 are SNHLY and FYNNEI. CDR3 length: 14 amino acids. V trimming: 5 bases; J trimming: 3 bases; junction bases outside the gene matches: 3. In DNA, the CDR3 is TGTGCCAGCAGTTCGGACAGGCACACCGGGGAGCTGTTTTTT. Translating gives CASSSDRHTGELFF. Drawing the rest from reference TRBV2 and TRBJ2-2, the complete variable domain is EPEVTQTPSHQVTQMGQEVILRCVPISNHLYFYWYRQILGQKVEFLVSFYNNEISEKSEIFDDQFSVERPDGSNFTLKIRSTKLEDSAMYFCASSSDRHTGELFFGEGSRLTVL.

This clone was observed a single time. The gene calls are TRBV5-6 and TRBJ1-4; D is perhaps TRBD1 (6 bases). The germline gives CDR1 SGHDT, CDR2 YYEEEE. The CDR3 sequence is 15 residues long. V was pared by 5 bases and J by 0 bases, with 11 bases between. CDR3 DNA: TGTGCCAGCAGTACGGACAGAACAACTAATGAAAAACTGTTTTTT. Protein product: CASSTDRTTNEKLFF.

This sequence joins TRBV12-2 and TRBJ2-1; TRBD2 is the table's D call and was not checked against the DNA. TRBV12-2 is listed as a pseudogene. The CDR3 sequence is 14 residues long. The CDR3 DNA is TGTGCAAGTGCGATAGCGGGGGGCTACAATGAGCAGTTCTTC. This codes for CASAIAGGYNEQFF.

Remarks on this clone: One junction end does not reproduce the germline sequence, and a read error may be involved. The rearrangement joins TRBV7-9 to TRBJ2-7, with a possible D match to TRBD1 (6 bases). The CDR3 runs 16 residues. CDR1 and CDR2 from the germline V gene are SEHNR and FQNEAQ (reference sequence). CDR3 in DNA: TGTTCCAGCAGCTTAGCTTCGGGGACACGCTCCTACGAGCAGTACTTC. Protein product: CSSSLASGTRSYEQYF.

The chain carries TRBV11-2 and TRBJ2-7; 8 bases are a match to TRBD1. The CDR3 has 16 residues. The V gene's germline CDR1 is SGHAT and CDR2 FQNNGV. V shed 1 base, J shed 4 bases, and the junction held 9 bases outside the gene matches. The CDR3 DNA reads TGTGCCAGCAGCTTAGCCCGGGACAGGAGTTATTACGAGCAGTACTTC. Its translation is CASSLARDRSYYEQYF.

The genes are TRBV7-8 and TRBJ1-1, with TRBD1 as a possible D gene (6 bases). Trimming pared 6 bases from V and 4 bases from J, leaving 18 bases between. CDR3 length equals 15 residues. CDR1 is SGHVS, CDR2 FQNEAQ, per germline. CDR3 region: CASSSTTGVATEAFF. For the CDR3, the DNA is TGTGCCAGCAGTTCCACGACAGGAGTAGCCACTGAAGCTTTCTTT.

V is TRBV5-1 and J is TRBJ1-4; a possible D gene is TRBD1 (5 bases). Trimming took 0 bases from V and 8 from J, leaving 17 bases between them. The CDR3 is 16 amino acids. CDR1 and CDR2 (germline): SGHRS, YFSETQ. Here the CDR3 reads CASSLGYRGRGEKLFF. The CDR3 bases are TGCGCCAGCAGCTTGGGCTACCGGGGCCGGGGGGAAAAACTGTTTTTT.

This clone was detected once. This chain uses TRBV19 with TRBJ1-1, with 7 bases matching TRBD1. Germline V CDR1 and CDR2: LNHDA, SQIVND (reference sequence). The CDR3 extends over 14 amino acids. Trimming cost V 2 bases and J 3 bases; bases outside gene matches: 3. CDR3 DNA: TGTGCCAGTAGTATAAGACAGGGACACACTGAAGCTTTCTTT. Translation: CASSIRQGHTEAFF.